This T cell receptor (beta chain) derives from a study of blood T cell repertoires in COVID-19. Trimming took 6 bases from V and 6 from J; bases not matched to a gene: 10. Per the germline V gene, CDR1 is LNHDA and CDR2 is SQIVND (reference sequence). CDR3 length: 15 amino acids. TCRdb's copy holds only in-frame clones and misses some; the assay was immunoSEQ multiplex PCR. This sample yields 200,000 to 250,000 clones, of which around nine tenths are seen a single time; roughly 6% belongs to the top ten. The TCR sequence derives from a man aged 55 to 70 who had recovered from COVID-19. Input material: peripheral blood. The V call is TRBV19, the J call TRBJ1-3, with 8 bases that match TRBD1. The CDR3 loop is CASSKNRDRINTIYF. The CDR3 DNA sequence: TGTGCCAGTAGCAAAAACCGGGACAGGATAAACACCATATATTTT. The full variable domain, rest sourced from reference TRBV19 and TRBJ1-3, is DGGITQSPKYLFRKEGQNVTLSCEQNLNHDAMYWYRQDPGQGLRLIYYSQIVNDFQKGDIAEGYSVSREKKESFPLTVTSAQKNPTAFYLCASSKNRDRINTIYFGEGSWLTVV.